Below are 4 T cell receptor beta chains sequenced from a single sample in a study of spatial heterogeneity in lung cancer. Via MiXCR, TCRdb re-called the 5' RACE reads, giving one row per CDR3 protein. The table records 5,900 or so distinct CDR3 sequences, around 35% of them present only once. Indicated time point: sample taken at primary tumor resection. Unsorted tumor, nontumor lung tissue or cryopreserved PBMC supplied the whole RNA. The source material was PBMCs, sampled at surgery. These receptors came from a female donor with early-stage non-small cell lung cancer.

Concerning this clonotype itself: The size of this beta chain means little, since it is a stray read in a library made for alpha chains. The chain has TRBV3-1 and TRBJ1-6; D gene ambiguous. V was shortened by 0 bases and J by 6 bases, with 6 bases between the two germline ends. This CDR3 is built from 14 residues. Germline V CDR1 and CDR2: LGHDT, YNNKEL (reference sequence). The CDR3 nucleotides read TGTGCCAGCAGCCAAGAAGGGATTAATTCACCCCTCCACTTT. It translates to CASSQEGINSPLHF.

Worth noting for this clonotype: A library prepared for alpha chains yielded this beta chain as an off-target read; its size is of little meaning. The rearrangement joins TRBV4-2 to TRBJ2-3, with TRBD2 matching 10 bases. The V gene end was trimmed by 6 bases and the J gene end by 6 bases; junction bases not matched to a gene: 15. Germline-derived CDR1 and CDR2 are LGHNA and YNFKEQ. This CDR3 is built from 17 residues. The CDR3 DNA reads TGTGCCAGCAGTCGACAGGGGAGCGGGGGGGCAGAGGATACGCAGTATTTT. Translated: CASSRQGSGGAEDTQYF.

This clonotype was detected only a few times. Being off target in a library aimed at alpha chains, this beta chain has a size of little meaning. The V and J genes are TRBV7-3 and TRBJ2-1; 7 nucleotides align to TRBD1. Germline V gene lookup returns CDR1 SGHTA and CDR2 FQGTGA. V gave up 5 bases and J gave up 6 bases; unmatched junction bases: 4. The CDR3 extends over 13 amino acids. The CDR3 sequence: CASSPDRVNEQFF. The CDR3 bases are TGTGCCAGCAGCCCTGACAGGGTCAATGAGCAGTTCTTC.

This clonotype has just a few counts. This beta chain is a stray read from a library made for alpha chains; its abundance is not meaningful. The chain combines TRBV11-2 with TRBJ2-2; 7 positions match TRBD1. The CDR3 is 18 residues long. Germline loops: CDR1 SGHAT, CDR2 FQNNGV. J lost 5 bases, V lost 1 base, and 13 bases had no gene match. Here the CDR3 DNA reads TGTGCCAGCAGCTTAGCCCTGGGACAGCCTTCCTTAACCGGGGAGCTGTTTTTT. Translated: CASSLALGQPSLTGELFF. The full variable domain, in which reference TRBV11-2 and TRBJ2-2 provide the parts outside the CDR3, is EAGVAQSPRYKIIEKRQSVAFWCNPISGHATLYWYQQILGQGPKLLIQFQNNGVVDDSQLPKDRFSAERLKGVDSTLKIQPAKLEDSAVYLCASSLALGQPSLTGELFFGEGSRLTVL.